Presented here are 19 T cell receptor beta chains from one specimen sequenced in a study of T cell clonality in common variable immunodeficiency. Profiled with immunoSEQ multiplex PCR; TCRdb holds only in-frame clones, not every one. This sample comprises 50,000 to 65,000 clones, none seen once only. The sequenced material came from peripheral blood mononuclear cells. All receptors come from a person aged 18 to 75 in good health.

This clone was found many times. Read sequence stops 3 residues before the CDR3 end, and the germline J gene provides the missing end. V usage is TRBV7-9 and J usage is TRBJ2-7; 13 bases align to TRBD2. V dropped 0 bases and J dropped 5; count of bases not matched to a gene: 1. The CDR3 has 15 residues. CDR1 and CDR2 from the germline V gene are SEHNR and FQNEAQ (reference sequence). The CDR3 reads CASSLAGLAGDEQYF. The sequenced CDR3 bases are TGTGCCAGCAGCTTAGCCGGACTAGCGGGAGACGAG.

The table lists this clone with many counts. From the germline J gene comes the end of the CDR3, since the read stops 3 residues before it. This chain joins TRBV30 and TRBJ2-5; D could derive from TRBD1 or TRBD2 (6 bases each). The ends were cut back, 4 bases at V and 5 bases at J, with 11 bases in the middle. Germline V gives CDR1 GTSNPN, CDR2 SVGIG (reference sequence). CDR3 length equals 12 residues. The CDR3 DNA, read in part, is TGTGCCTGGAACAGGGAGGTTGAGACC. It yields the protein CAWNREVET. The whole CDR3 sequence reads CAWNREVETQYF.

This clone has ten or more counts. Read sequence stops 3 residues before the CDR3 end, and the germline J gene provides the missing end. The V gene is TRBV20-1, the J gene TRBJ2-1; a weak D match, TRBD2 (5 bases). This CDR3 has 15 residues. Germline CDR1 DFQATT, CDR2 SNEGSKA (reference sequence). Trimming removed 6 bases from V and 3 bases from J, with 18 bases in between. The CDR3 loop is CSAPTPGSGYNEQFF. The sequenced CDR3 bases are TGCAGTGCCCCCACCCCGGGGTCAGGCTACAATGAG.

This clone was picked up many times. This clone may be a read error of a much larger clone one base away. The read terminates 3 residues before the CDR3 end, so the remaining end is supplied by the germline J gene. The rearrangement uses TRBV6-2 or TRBV6-3 and TRBJ2-3; D unresolved. CDR3 length: 16 residues. Germline lookup yields CDR1 MNHEY and CDR2 SVGEGT. This CDR3 is CASSYADRGSNQPQYF. CDR3 DNA (partial): TGTGCCAGCAGTTACGCTGACCGCGGAAGCAATCAGCCG.

There are many counts of this clone. The read ends 3 residues early relative to the CDR3; the germline J gene fills the gap. The V and J genes are TRBV2 and TRBJ2-5; 11 positions match TRBD2. V dropped 0 bases and J dropped 3; count of bases not matched to a gene: 9. This CDR3 is built from 18 residues. Looked up from germline, CDR1 is SNHLY and CDR2 is FYNNEI. CDR3 region: CASSEAGLAGGHKETQYF. The sequenced part of the CDR3 DNA is TGTGCCAGCAGTGAAGCGGGTCTAGCGGGGGGTCACAAAGAGACC. Variable domain in full (rest from reference TRBV2 and TRBJ2-5): EPEVTQTPSHQVTQMGQEVILRCVPISNHLYFYWYRQILGQKVEFLVSFYNNEISEKSEIFDDQFSVERPDGSNFTLKIRSTKLEDSAMYFCASSEAGLAGGHKETQYFGPGTRLLVL.

This clone showed up many times. The read terminates 3 residues ahead of where the CDR3 ends, so the germline J gene completes it. The V call is TRBV20-1, the J call TRBJ2-7; 9 bases agree with TRBD2. Germline CDR1 DFQATT, CDR2 SNEGSKA (reference sequence). Trimming at V came to 4 bases and at J to 2 bases, leaving 15 bases not matched to a gene. The CDR3 has 17 residues. Incomplete CDR3 DNA: TGCAGTGCTAATCGGCCAGCGGGAGGAAAAAACGCCTACGAG. This translates into CSANRPAGGKNAYE. The whole CDR3 protein is CSANRPAGGKNAYEQYF.

This clone was counted a few times. The read terminates 3 residues before the CDR3 end, so the remaining end is supplied by the germline J gene. J is TRBJ2-1 and V is TRBV7-9, with 7 bases matching TRBD1. V shed 7 bases, J shed 3 bases, and the junction held 6 bases outside the gene matches. Germline V lookup: CDR1 SEHNR, CDR2 FQNEAQ (reference sequence). The CDR3 has 14 amino acids. This CDR3 reads CASTDRDSYNEQFF. The part of the CDR3 DNA that was read is TGTGCCAGCACCGACCGGGACAGCTACAATGAG.

Many counts were recorded for this clone. Sequencing ends 3 residues short of the CDR3 end; the germline J gene provides the rest. V gene TRBV7-9 combines with J gene TRBJ2-2; D unclear. There are 14 residues in the CDR3. Per the germline V gene, CDR1 is SEHNR and CDR2 is FQNEAQ (reference sequence). V was shortened by 1 base and J by 2 bases, with 5 bases between the two germline ends. The CDR3 here is CASSLVLNTGELFF. The covered CDR3 bases are TGTGCCAGCAGCTTAGTACTTAACACCGGGGAG.

This clone was picked up many times. CDR3 sequence: CASSFDSLNYGYTF. The CDR3 DNA, read in part, is TGTGCCAGCAGCTTCGACAGTCTTAACTATGGC. The gene calls are TRBV7-9 and TRBJ1-2, with TRBD1 as a possible D gene (5 bases). Read coverage stops 3 residues before the CDR3 terminus; the germline J gene supplies the remainder. Germline V gene lookup returns CDR1 SEHNR and CDR2 FQNEAQ (reference sequence). The CDR3 extends over 14 amino acids. Trimming took off 3 bases at V and 1 base at J, with 9 bases between the two ends.

This clone occurred many times. The read ends 3 residues early relative to the CDR3; the germline J gene fills the gap. The chain has TRBV19 and TRBJ1-2; 8 positions match TRBD1. After removal of 7 bases from V and 3 bases from J, the junction contained 7 bases not matched to a gene. Germline CDR1 and CDR2: LNHDA and SQIVND (reference sequence). The CDR3 has 14 residues. CDR3 sequence: CASIQGQGDYGYTF. The sequenced part of the CDR3 DNA is TGTGCCAGTATTCAAGGACAGGGCGACTATGGC.

This clone was counted a few times. Read coverage stops 3 residues before the CDR3 terminus; the germline J gene supplies the remainder. The V and J genes are TRBV10-2 and TRBJ2-7, with a tentative D call TRBD2 (6 bases). Germline CDR1 WSHSY, CDR2 SAAADI. With 2 bases removed from V and 3 bases from J, the gap between germline ends came to 11 bases. The CDR3 extends over 14 amino acids. CDR3 DNA (partial): TGCGCCAGCAGTGAGAGGCGGACTAACTACGAG. Its protein product is CASSERRTNYE. The full-length CDR3 reads as CASSERRTNYEQYF.

The sample holds many counts of this clone. The missing CDR3 end, 3 residues past where the read stops, is filled in from the germline J gene. This chain links TRBV7-2 with TRBJ2-5; unclear D gene. This CDR3 is 14 amino acids long. Deletions cut 1 base from V and 2 bases from J, with 8 bases between. From germline, CDR1 is SGHTA and CDR2 FQGNSA. CDR3 sequence: CASSLGAIQETQYF. The CDR3 DNA, read in part, is TGTGCCAGCAGCTTAGGAGCGATTCAAGAGACC.

This clone was recorded many times. Read data end 3 residues before the CDR3 end; the end is taken from the germline J gene. V usage is TRBV5-5 and J usage is TRBJ2-7; D perhaps matches TRBD2 (6 bases). This CDR3 has 12 residues. Germline values: CDR1 SGHKS, CDR2 YYEKEE (reference sequence). The germline V and J ends were trimmed by 3 bases and 6 bases, with 10 bases remaining between them. CDR3 bases read: TGTGCCAGCAGCTGGGACTTTCTCGAG. Amino acids: CASSWDFLE. The full-length CDR3 reads as CASSWDFLEQYF.

A word on this clone: The read gets to within 3 residues of the CDR3 end, and the germline J gene fills in the rest. The chain couples TRBV19 to TRBJ1-2; D perhaps matches TRBD1 (6 bases). The CDR3 is made up of 15 amino acids. The germline V gene has CDR1 LNHDA and CDR2 SQIVND (reference sequence). Partial CDR3 DNA: TGTGCCAGTAGTGCAACCAGGGGTAAGGCTTGGGAC. Translated, it gives CASSATRGKAWD. From start to end, the CDR3 is CASSATRGKAWDYTF.

This clone was recorded at least ten times. The DNA ends 3 residues before the CDR3 does, and the rest of the CDR3 is filled in from the germline J gene. The J gene is TRBJ1-2, the V gene TRBV28, with 8 positions matching TRBD1. Germline values: CDR1 MDHEN, CDR2 SYDVKM. This CDR3 spans 15 amino acids. Losses at the gene ends were 4 bases for V and 4 bases for J; bases not matched to a gene: 8. Here the CDR3 reads CASSSRGQGTYGYTF. CDR3 bases read: TGTGCCAGCAGTTCCCGAGGACAGGGAACCTATGGC.

There are many counts of this clone. With the read ending 3 residues before the CDR3 end, the germline J gene is used to fill in that end. The gene calls are TRBV28 and TRBJ1-1; a weak D match, TRBD1 (5 bases). Germline loops: CDR1 MDHEN, CDR2 SYDVKM. This CDR3 has 17 amino acids. V lost 2 bases and J 0 bases, leaving 16 bases between the germline ends. The sequenced part of the CDR3 DNA is TGTGCCAGCAGTTTAGGGGCCCGACAGAACATGAACACTGAA. Translated: CASSLGARQNMNTE. The whole CDR3 protein reads CASSLGARQNMNTEAFF.

This clone was detected ten times or more. Read coverage stops 3 residues before the CDR3 terminus; the germline J gene supplies the remainder. The rearrangement uses TRBV9 and TRBJ2-7, with 11 bases fitting TRBD1. The CDR3 loop spans 15 amino acids. Germline CDR1 is SGDLS and CDR2 is YYNGEE. Trimming took 4 bases from V and 6 from J; bases not matched to a gene: 9. This chain's CDR3 is CASSQGQGAWGEQYF. The DNA read from the CDR3 is TGTGCCAGCAGCCAAGGACAGGGGGCATGGGGCGAG.

This clone was picked up many times. The DNA ends 3 residues before the CDR3 does, and the rest of the CDR3 is filled in from the germline J gene. The V gene is TRBV6-2 or TRBV6-3, the J gene TRBJ2-3; TRBD2 aligns across 8 bases. V trimming: 3 bases; J trimming: 1 base; junction bases outside the gene matches: 3. CDR1 is MNHEY, CDR2 SVGEGT, per germline. The CDR3 runs to 15 residues. The CDR3 DNA, read in part, is TGTGCCAGCAGTTATTGGGGACTAGGCACAGATACG. It encodes CASSYWGLGTDT. The full CDR3 protein reads CASSYWGLGTDTQYF.

This clone was detected ten times or more. The read gets to within 3 residues of the CDR3 end, and the germline J gene fills in the rest. The chain carries TRBV18 and TRBJ2-1; D perhaps matches TRBD1 (8 bases). Germline CDR1 is KGHSH and CDR2 is LQKENI. This CDR3 has 16 residues. Trimming removed 5 bases from V and 1 base from J, with 15 bases in between. Partial CDR3 DNA: TGTGCCAGCTCATCACAGGGGGGGGCTTCCTACAATGAG. Its translation: CASSSQGGASYNE. The full-length CDR3 reads as CASSSQGGASYNEQFF.